These T cell receptor beta chains were read from a single sample in a study of cytomegalovirus exposure and HLA in healthy donors. The method was immunoSEQ multiplex PCR; TCRdb's version includes in-frame clones alone and lacks a portion of them. Of 150,000 or so clones listed, less than 90% are singletons. What was sequenced was PBMCs. All receptors come from a male donor in good health and CMV-seropositive. CDR3s include the opening cysteine and the closing phenylalanine or tryptophan. Fields, in order: clone size, J gene, CDR3 length, V gene, D gene, CDR3 protein, CDR3 DNA. D genes are given only for firm matches. Size tells how often a clone was seen (once, few, many) or the class of an expanded clone, and some rows leave it out.

abundance: NA
j_gene: TRBJ1-1
len: 14
v_gene: TRBV9
d_gene: NA
CDR3aa: CASSETGHNTEAFF
CDR3nt: TGTGCCAGCAGCGAAACAGGACACAACACTGAAGCTTTCTTT

abundance: NA
j_gene: TRBJ1-1
len: 14
v_gene: TRBV2
d_gene: NA
CDR3aa: CASSDPPGRGEAFF
CDR3nt: TGTGCCAGCAGTGACCCCCCGGGGAGGGGAGAAGCTTTCTTT

abundance: NA
j_gene: TRBJ2-7
len: 15
v_gene: TRBV7-2
d_gene: TRBD2
CDR3aa: CASSEGTSGNYEQYF
CDR3nt: TGTGCCAGCAGCGAAGGGACTAGCGGGAATTACGAGCAGTACTTC

abundance: NA
j_gene: TRBJ1-2
len: 16
v_gene: TRBV6-5
d_gene: TRBD1
CDR3aa: CASSYTGTGINYGYTF
CDR3nt: TGTGCCAGCAGTTACACCGGGACAGGGATTAACTATGGCTACACCTTC

abundance: NA
j_gene: TRBJ2-1
len: 14
v_gene: TRBV5-6
d_gene: TRBD1
CDR3aa: CASSLVRQGSEQFF
CDR3nt: TGTGCCAGCAGCTTGGTACGACAGGGGAGTGAGCAGTTCTTC

abundance: NA
j_gene: TRBJ1-1
len: 12
v_gene: TRBV29-1
d_gene: TRBD1
CDR3aa: CSVLRGTGTPFF
CDR3nt: TGCAGCGTTCTCCGAGGGACAGGGACCCCTTTCTTT

abundance: few
j_gene: TRBJ2-7
len: 13
v_gene: TRBV30
d_gene: NA
CDR3aa: CAWSVSRSGEQYF
CDR3nt: TGTGCCTGGAGTGTAAGTAGATCCGGCGAGCAGTACTTC

abundance: NA
j_gene: TRBJ2-1
len: 13
v_gene: TRBV10-3
d_gene: NA
CDR3aa: CAISGQQGGEQFF
CDR3nt: TGTGCCATCAGTGGTCAACAGGGTGGTGAGCAGTTCTTC

abundance: NA
j_gene: TRBJ2-7
len: 15
v_gene: TRBV27
d_gene: NA
CDR3aa: CASSHPSRGLYEQHF
CDR3nt: TGTGCCAGCAGTCACCCGAGCAGGGGTCTCTACGAGCAGCACTTC

abundance: NA
j_gene: TRBJ1-2
len: 13
v_gene: TRBV30
d_gene: NA
CDR3aa: CASTGKSGYGYTF
CDR3nt: TGTGCCTCCACAGGGAAGAGCGGCTATGGCTACACCTTC

abundance: NA
j_gene: TRBJ2-7
len: 13
v_gene: TRBV7-2
d_gene: NA
CDR3aa: CASSFDRRYEQYF
CDR3nt: TGTGCCAGCAGCTTCGACAGGCGATACGAGCAGTACTTC

abundance: NA
j_gene: TRBJ2-7
len: 13
v_gene: TRBV2
d_gene: NA
CDR3aa: CASSESAGGEQYF
CDR3nt: TGTGCCAGCAGTGAAAGCGCGGGCGGGGAGCAGTACTTC

abundance: NA
j_gene: TRBJ1-4
len: 14
v_gene: TRBV6-1
d_gene: NA
CDR3aa: CASSADRVNEKLFF
CDR3nt: TGTGCCAGCAGTGCGGACAGAGTTAATGAAAAACTGTTTTTT

abundance: NA
j_gene: TRBJ2-1
len: 17
v_gene: TRBV6-4
d_gene: TRBD2
CDR3aa: CASSDGASGSSYNEQFF
CDR3nt: TGTGCCAGCAGTGACGGGGCTAGCGGGAGCTCCTACAATGAGCAGTTCTTC

abundance: NA
j_gene: TRBJ2-3
len: 16
v_gene: TRBV7-3
d_gene: TRBD1
CDR3aa: CASSESPGQGRSTQYF
CDR3nt: TGTGCCAGCAGCGAATCTCCGGGACAGGGGAGAAGTACGCAGTATTTT

abundance: NA
j_gene: TRBJ2-3
len: 17
v_gene: TRBV7-6
d_gene: NA
CDR3aa: CASSLWHRQAIADTQYF
CDR3nt: TGTGCCAGCAGCTTATGGCACCGACAGGCAATTGCAGATACGCAGTATTTT

abundance: NA
j_gene: TRBJ2-3
len: 13
v_gene: TRBV9
d_gene: NA
CDR3aa: CASSVSATDTQYF
CDR3nt: TGTGCCAGCAGCGTGAGTGCCACAGATACGCAGTATTTT

abundance: once
j_gene: TRBJ2-2
len: 15
v_gene: TRBV6-5
d_gene: TRBD2
CDR3aa: CASSFPAGATGELFF
CDR3nt: TGTGCCAGCAGTTTTCCAGCGGGAGCGACCGGGGAGCTGTTTTTT

abundance: NA
j_gene: TRBJ2-7
len: 15
v_gene: TRBV7-9
d_gene: TRBD1
CDR3aa: CASTLGQGVSYEQYF
CDR3nt: TGTGCCAGCACCCTGGGCCAGGGGGTTTCCTACGAGCAGTACTTC

abundance: NA
j_gene: TRBJ2-7
len: 14
v_gene: TRBV19
d_gene: NA
CDR3aa: CASSQSFTDNKQYF
CDR3nt: TGTGCCAGTAGTCAAAGTTTCACCGACAACAAGCAGTACTTC

abundance: NA
j_gene: TRBJ2-1
len: 16
v_gene: TRBV27
d_gene: TRBD1
CDR3aa: CASSPSTGDSYNEQFF
CDR3nt: TGTGCCAGCAGTCCATCAACAGGGGACTCCTACAATGAGCAGTTCTTC

abundance: NA
j_gene: TRBJ1-1
len: 13
v_gene: TRBV29-1
d_gene: TRBD1
CDR3aa: CSVSGTGAFEAFF
CDR3nt: TGCAGCGTTAGTGGGACAGGGGCGTTTGAAGCTTTCTTT

abundance: NA
j_gene: TRBJ1-1
len: 15
v_gene: TRBV2
d_gene: TRBD1
CDR3aa: CASSFYTGVNTEAFF
CDR3nt: TGTGCCAGCAGCTTCTACACAGGGGTGAACACTGAAGCTTTCTTT

abundance: NA
j_gene: TRBJ1-5
len: 13
v_gene: TRBV28
d_gene: NA
CDR3aa: CASSLPGGQPQHF
CDR3nt: TGTGCCAGCAGTCTCCCCGGGGGGCAGCCCCAGCATTTT

abundance: NA
j_gene: TRBJ1-1
len: 14
v_gene: TRBV30
d_gene: NA
CDR3aa: CAWSVARSNTEAFF
CDR3nt: TGTGCCTGGAGTGTCGCCAGATCGAACACTGAAGCTTTCTTT

abundance: few
j_gene: TRBJ2-1
len: 11
v_gene: TRBV6-1
d_gene: NA
CDR3aa: CASRLAGEQFF
CDR3nt: TGTGCCAGCAGGCTAGCCGGGGAGCAGTTCTTC

abundance: NA
j_gene: TRBJ1-2
len: 12
v_gene: TRBV25-1
d_gene: NA
CDR3aa: CASRPTGSGYTF
CDR3nt: TGTGCCAGCAGGCCAACAGGGAGTGGCTACACCTTC

abundance: few
j_gene: TRBJ1-1
len: 15
v_gene: TRBV7-9
d_gene: TRBD1
CDR3aa: CSSSSIQGAGTEAFF
CDR3nt: TGTTCCAGCAGCTCGATACAGGGGGCTGGCACTGAAGCTTTCTTT

abundance: NA
j_gene: TRBJ2-3
len: 13
v_gene: TRBV7-9
d_gene: NA
CDR3aa: CASSARGTDTQYF
CDR3nt: TGTGCCAGCAGCGCCCGGGGGACAGATACGCAGTATTTT

abundance: NA
j_gene: TRBJ2-2
len: 19
v_gene: TRBV7-2
d_gene: TRBD2
CDR3aa: CASSPQRLAGGPGTGELFF
CDR3nt: TGTGCCAGCAGCCCCCAAAGACTAGCGGGAGGGCCGGGCACCGGGGAGCTGTTTTTT

abundance: NA
j_gene: TRBJ1-4
len: 14
v_gene: TRBV19
d_gene: NA
CDR3aa: CASKDLSQGEKLFF
CDR3nt: TGTGCCAGTAAGGACCTCTCACAGGGCGAAAAACTGTTTTTT

abundance: NA
j_gene: TRBJ2-1
len: 14
v_gene: TRBV7-9
d_gene: NA
CDR3aa: CASSLGEFLNEQFF
CDR3nt: TGTGCCAGCAGCTTGGGAGAATTTCTAAATGAGCAGTTCTTC

abundance: NA
j_gene: TRBJ2-2
len: 15
v_gene: TRBV14
d_gene: TRBD2
CDR3aa: CASSYGTSRTGELFF
CDR3nt: TGTGCCAGCAGCTACGGGACTAGTAGGACCGGGGAGCTGTTTTTT

abundance: few
j_gene: TRBJ2-7
len: 13
v_gene: TRBV6-1
d_gene: TRBD1
CDR3aa: CASSLTGTYEQYF
CDR3nt: TGTGCCAGCAGTCTGACAGGGACCTACGAGCAGTACTTC

abundance: NA
j_gene: TRBJ1-6
len: 13
v_gene: TRBV5-1
d_gene: NA
CDR3aa: CASSLGGNSPLHF
CDR3nt: TGCGCCAGCAGCTTGGGAGGGAATTCACCCCTCCACTTT

abundance: NA
j_gene: TRBJ2-7
len: 13
v_gene: TRBV4-2
d_gene: NA
CDR3aa: CASSQERGPEQYF
CDR3nt: TGTGCCAGCAGCCAAGAACGGGGTCCCGAGCAGTACTTC

abundance: NA
j_gene: TRBJ2-2
len: 15
v_gene: TRBV19
d_gene: TRBD2
CDR3aa: CASSKSGMNTGELFF
CDR3nt: TGTGCCAGTAGCAAAAGCGGGATGAACACCGGGGAGCTGTTTTTT

abundance: NA
j_gene: TRBJ2-7
len: 15
v_gene: TRBV27
d_gene: TRBD2
CDR3aa: CASSYRLAGLYEQYF
CDR3nt: TGTGCCAGCAGTTATCGACTAGCGGGACTTTACGAGCAGTACTTC

abundance: NA
j_gene: TRBJ1-5
len: 16
v_gene: TRBV19
d_gene: TRBD1
CDR3aa: CASSIGQGISNQPQHF
CDR3nt: TGTGCCAGTAGTATCGGACAGGGGATTAGCAATCAGCCCCAGCATTTT

abundance: NA
j_gene: TRBJ2-4
len: 14
v_gene: TRBV11-2
d_gene: NA
CDR3aa: CASSLVAGVGIQYF
CDR3nt: TGTGCCAGCAGCTTAGTTGCAGGGGTGGGCATTCAGTACTTC

abundance: few
j_gene: TRBJ2-2
len: 17
v_gene: TRBV7-2
d_gene: TRBD2
CDR3aa: CASSQTGTSGIAGELFF
CDR3nt: TGTGCCAGCAGTCAAACCGGGACTAGCGGGATCGCCGGGGAGCTGTTTTTT

abundance: NA
j_gene: TRBJ2-3
len: 15
v_gene: TRBV5-1
d_gene: NA
CDR3aa: CASSLSEASTDTQYF
CDR3nt: TGCGCCAGCAGCTTGTCGGAGGCTAGCACAGATACGCAGTATTTT

abundance: NA
j_gene: TRBJ1-1
len: 13
v_gene: TRBV19
d_gene: NA
CDR3aa: CASKEGEYTEAFF
CDR3nt: TGTGCCAGTAAGGAAGGGGAATACACTGAAGCTTTCTTT

abundance: few
j_gene: TRBJ2-7
len: 14
v_gene: TRBV6-6
d_gene: NA
CDR3aa: CASSTGLSSYEQYF
CDR3nt: TGTGCCAGCAGTACAGGGCTCAGCTCCTACGAGCAGTACTTC

abundance: NA
j_gene: TRBJ2-7
len: 16
v_gene: TRBV19
d_gene: NA
CDR3aa: CASSIFFGQGKGEQYF
CDR3nt: TGTGCCAGTAGTATTTTTTTTGGGCAGGGGAAGGGCGAGCAGTACTTC

abundance: NA
j_gene: TRBJ1-2
len: 14
v_gene: TRBV30
d_gene: NA
CDR3aa: CAWSVVQNNYGYTF
CDR3nt: TGTGCCTGGAGTGTAGTACAGAATAACTATGGCTACACCTTC

abundance: NA
j_gene: TRBJ1-3
len: 15
v_gene: TRBV5-5
d_gene: TRBD1
CDR3aa: CASSPDRAAGNTIYF
CDR3nt: TGTGCCAGCAGCCCGGACAGGGCCGCTGGAAACACCATATATTTT

abundance: NA
j_gene: TRBJ2-7
len: 15
v_gene: TRBV9
d_gene: TRBD2
CDR3aa: CASSVAAGVTYEQYF
CDR3nt: TGTGCCAGCAGCGTAGCCGCGGGGGTTACCTACGAGCAGTACTTC

abundance: NA
j_gene: TRBJ1-1
len: 13
v_gene: TRBV7-2
d_gene: NA
CDR3aa: CASRRGLTTEAFF
CDR3nt: TGTGCCAGCAGACGGGGACTCACGACTGAAGCTTTCTTT

abundance: few
j_gene: TRBJ1-4
len: 14
v_gene: TRBV11-1
d_gene: NA
CDR3aa: CASSSGHINEKLFF
CDR3nt: TGTGCCAGCAGCTCCGGACACATTAATGAAAAACTGTTTTTT

abundance: NA
j_gene: TRBJ2-1
len: 14
v_gene: TRBV18
d_gene: NA
CDR3aa: CASSPAGSYNEQFF
CDR3nt: TGTGCCAGCTCACCCGCGGGCTCCTACAATGAGCAGTTCTTC

abundance: NA
j_gene: TRBJ2-3
len: 14
v_gene: TRBV5-1
d_gene: NA
CDR3aa: CASSTRQGRDTQYF
CDR3nt: TGCGCCAGCAGTACCCGGCAGGGGAGAGATACGCAGTATTTT